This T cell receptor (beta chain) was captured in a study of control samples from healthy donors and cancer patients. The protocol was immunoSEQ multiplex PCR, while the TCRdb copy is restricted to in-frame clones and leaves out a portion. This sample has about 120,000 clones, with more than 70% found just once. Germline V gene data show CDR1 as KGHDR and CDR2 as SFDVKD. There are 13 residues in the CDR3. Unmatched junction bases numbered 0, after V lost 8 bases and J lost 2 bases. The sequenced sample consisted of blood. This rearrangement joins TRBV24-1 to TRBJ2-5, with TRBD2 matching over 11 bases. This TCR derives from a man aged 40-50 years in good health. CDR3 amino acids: CATIAGGQETQYF. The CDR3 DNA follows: TGTGCCACCATAGCGGGGGGGCAAGAGACCCAGTACTTC.